One and the same sample provided the 15 T cell receptor beta chains below, sequenced in a study of spatial heterogeneity in lung cancer. The time point: sample taken at primary tumor resection. Sequencing of whole RNA from tumor, nontumor lung or frozen PBMC involved no sorting. MiXCR, applied by TCRdb to the 5' RACE reads, yields one record per CDR3 protein. The repertoire holds around 92,000 distinct CDR3 sequences, with about 12% as singletons. This specimen was PBMCs, taken at surgery. The receptor set was obtained from a male donor with early-stage non-small cell lung cancer.

The chain couples TRBV12-3 or TRBV12-4 to TRBJ1-3, with D perhaps TRBD1 (6 bases). This CDR3 is built from 14 residues. Trimming took 6 bases from V and 3 from J, leaving 12 bases between them. The chain's CDR3 is CASSTGLGGNTIYF. As DNA, the CDR3 is TGTGCCAGCAGCACAGGGCTAGGTGGAAACACCATATATTTT.

The sample holds a few counts of this clonotype. J is TRBJ2-5 and V is TRBV6-1; possibly TRBD1 for D (5 bases). V was trimmed by 4 bases and J by 3 bases, leaving 9 bases between them. The CDR3 has 13 amino acids. Germline values: CDR1 MNHNS, CDR2 SASEGT. CDR3 region: CASSAGIEETQYF. In DNA form, the CDR3 reads TGTGCCAGCAGTGCAGGGATTGAAGAGACCCAGTACTTC.

The chain has TRBV15 and TRBJ2-3; tentative D call: TRBD2 (5 bases). CDR1 and CDR2 from the germline V gene are LNHNV and YYDKDF (reference sequence). The ends were cut back, 7 bases at V and 2 bases at J, with 22 bases in the middle. There are 17 residues in the CDR3. The CDR3 DNA follows: TGTGCCACCACCCGATGGGAGCCCTCTAAGGTCACAGATACGCAGTATTTT. This gives the protein CATTRWEPSKVTDTQYF.

This clonotype was seen only a few times. The genes are TRBV7-9 and TRBJ2-5; 7 bases are a match to TRBD1. Germline V gene lookup returns CDR1 SEHNR and CDR2 FQNEAQ (reference sequence). The V segment lost 0 bases and the J segment 1 base; nucleotides outside the gene matches: 2. This CDR3 is built from 15 residues. The chain's CDR3 is CASSLAGQLQETQYF. DNA for the CDR3: TGTGCCAGCAGCTTAGCGGGACAGCTCCAAGAGACCCAGTACTTC. Full variable domain (missing parts from reference TRBV7-9 and TRBJ2-5): DTGVSQNPRHKITKRGQNVTFRCDPISEHNRLYWYRQTLGQGPEFLTYFQNEAQLEKSRLLSDRFSAERPKGSFSTLEIQRTEQGDSAMYLCASSLAGQLQETQYFGPGTRLLVL.

The chain uses TRBV5-4 and TRBJ2-1; 8 bases are a match to TRBD2. This CDR3 has 15 residues. Germline CDR1 is SGHNT and CDR2 is YYREEE (reference sequence). Trimming removed 4 bases from V and 3 bases from J; junction bases left unmatched: 6. The CDR3 DNA follows: TGTGCCAGCAGCCCAGCGGGAGCAAACTACAATGAGCAGTTCTTC. The encoded protein is CASSPAGANYNEQFF. The variable domain in full, completed from reference TRBV5-4 and TRBJ2-1, reads ETGVTQSPTHLIKTRGQQVTLRCSSQSGHNTVSWYQQALGQGPQFIFQYYREEENGRGNFPPRFSGLQFPNYSSELNVNALELDDSALYLCASSPAGANYNEQFFGPGTRLTVL.

The gene calls are TRBV7-2 and TRBJ2-7; D possibly corresponds to TRBD1 (7 bases). The CDR3 is made up of 12 amino acids. V lost 5 bases and J lost 9, with 14 bases in between. CDR1 is SGHTA and CDR2 is FQGNSA in the germline V gene. For the CDR3, the DNA is TGTGCCAGCAGCCCCAGGGGGGCGGGGCAGTACTTC. Translated, it gives CASSPRGAGQYF.

This clonotype was counted a few times. The J gene is TRBJ1-2, the V gene TRBV6-5; 7 positions agree with TRBD1. V was pared by 6 bases and J by 4 bases, with 8 bases of the junction left unmatched. The CDR3 covers 14 residues. Germline CDR1 reads MNHEY; CDR2 reads SVGAGI. The CDR3 DNA follows: TGTGCCAGCAGGCCAGGGGGAATGGTCTATGGCTACACCTTC. Encoded protein: CASRPGGMVYGYTF.

This clonotype has more than one count but fewer than ten. V and J are TRBV4-3 and TRBJ2-6, with 9 bases identical to TRBD1. Unmatched junction bases numbered 9, after V lost 1 base and J lost 2 bases. CDR3 length: 19 amino acids. CDR1 and CDR2 from the germline V gene are LGHNA and YSLEER. The CDR3 spells CASSQVEGTGLPGANVLTF. The CDR3 nucleotides are TGCGCCAGCAGCCAAGTCGAAGGGACAGGGTTACCTGGGGCCAACGTCCTGACTTTC.

Only one count was recorded for this clonotype. A read error may produce the germline difference seen at one junction end. The rearrangement links TRBV4-3 to TRBJ2-7; D possibly corresponds to TRBD2 (6 bases). The CDR3 is 13 residues long. Per the germline V gene, CDR1 is LGHNA and CDR2 is YSLEER. The CDR3 DNA sequence: TGCCCCAGCAGCCCTAGCGCCGGGAACGAGCAGTACTTC. Translating it yields CPSSPSAGNEQYF.

This clonotype turned up a few times. This chain links TRBV9 with TRBJ2-5; D is possibly TRBD2 (5 bases). V was pared by 0 bases and J by 2 bases, with 14 bases between. CDR1 is SGDLS and CDR2 is YYNGEE in the germline V gene. The CDR3 totals 16 residues. CDR3 sequence: CASSVGAGGRQETQYF. The CDR3 bases are TGTGCCAGCAGCGTAGGAGCTGGCGGGCGACAAGAGACCCAGTACTTC.

CDR3 DNA: TGCAGCGTTGTTCTCCGGGAATCTGTCTACGAGCAGTACTTC. This encodes CSVVLRESVYEQYF. The chain is built from TRBV29-1 and TRBJ2-7, with D possibly TRBD2 on 5 matching bases. Germline CDR1 reads SQVTM; CDR2 reads ANQGSEA. The ends were cut back, 4 bases at V and 3 bases at J, with 16 bases in the middle. This CDR3 spans 14 amino acids.

The V and J genes are TRBV28 and TRBJ2-1; TRBD1 agrees at 7 bases. There are 14 residues in the CDR3. V trimming: 6 bases; J trimming: 5 bases; junction bases outside the gene matches: 7. Germline V gene data show CDR1 as MDHEN and CDR2 as SYDVKM. DNA for the CDR3: TGTGCCAGCAGCCTGGACAGGACCGACAATGAGCAGTTCTTC. This codes for CASSLDRTDNEQFF.

This clonotype has more than one count but fewer than ten. The genes are TRBV10-3 and TRBJ2-1; D remains unclear. In germline, CDR1 is ENHRY, CDR2 SYGVKD. The CDR3 runs 11 residues. V was clipped by 3 bases and J by 6 bases, with 3 bases between them. CDR3 sequence (DNA): TGTGCCATCAGTGACGGCAATGAGCAGTTCTTC. It is translated as CAISDGNEQFF.

This clonotype is a singleton in its sample. This sequence joins TRBV5-8 and TRBJ1-2; TRBD1 matches at 8 bases. The junction had 8 bases not matched to a gene; V was cut back by 6 bases and J by 7 bases. The CDR3 is 13 residues long. Germline V gives CDR1 SGHTS, CDR2 YDEGEE. The CDR3 reads CASNQGGTGGYTF. Here the CDR3 DNA reads TGTGCCAGCAACCAAGGGGGGACAGGTGGCTACACCTTC.

In its sample, this clonotype was seen a few times. The V gene is TRBV6-5, the J gene TRBJ2-5, with D maybe TRBD2 (6 bases). Per germline, CDR1 MNHEY and CDR2 SVGAGI. Trimming removed 6 bases from V and 1 base from J, with 12 bases in between. CDR3 length: 14 amino acids. CDR3 coding DNA: TGTGCCAGCAGCATAGGGACTCTCCAAGAGACCCAGTACTTC. It is translated as CASSIGTLQETQYF.